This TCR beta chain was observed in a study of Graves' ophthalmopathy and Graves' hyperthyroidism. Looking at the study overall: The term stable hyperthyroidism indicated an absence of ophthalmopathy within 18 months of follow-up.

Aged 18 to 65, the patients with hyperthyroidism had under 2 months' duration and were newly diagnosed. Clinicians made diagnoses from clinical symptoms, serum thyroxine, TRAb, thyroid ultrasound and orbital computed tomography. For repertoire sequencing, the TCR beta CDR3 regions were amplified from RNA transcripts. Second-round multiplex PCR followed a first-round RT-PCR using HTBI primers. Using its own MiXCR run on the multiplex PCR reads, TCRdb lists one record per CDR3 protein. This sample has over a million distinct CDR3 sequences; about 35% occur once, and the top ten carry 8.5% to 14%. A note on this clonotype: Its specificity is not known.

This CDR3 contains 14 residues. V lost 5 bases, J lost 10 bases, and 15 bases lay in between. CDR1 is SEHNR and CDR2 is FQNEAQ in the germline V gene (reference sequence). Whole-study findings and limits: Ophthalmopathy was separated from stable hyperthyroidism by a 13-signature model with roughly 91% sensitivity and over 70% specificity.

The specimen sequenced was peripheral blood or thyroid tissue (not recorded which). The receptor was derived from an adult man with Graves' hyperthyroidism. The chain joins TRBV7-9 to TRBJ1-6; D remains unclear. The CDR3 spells CASSRTGVESPLHF. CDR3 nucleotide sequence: TGTGCCAGCAGCCGGACCGGGGTTGAGTCACCCCTCCACTTT.